The clone carrying this T cell receptor beta chain was picked up many times. Its antigen is not identified. The CDR3 covers 13 residues. V lost 6 bases to trimming and J lost 2 bases, with 9 bases between them. The data were obtained in a study of T cells in Graves' hyperthyroidism and ophthalmopathy. Study-wide results and caveats: A model of 13 V-J pairs discriminated ophthalmopathy from stable hyperthyroidism.

Amplified TCR beta CDR3 regions came from RNA transcripts. HTBI primers were used for first-round RT-PCR of the TCR CDR3. One entry per CDR3 protein, called by TCRdb with MiXCR from the multiplex PCR reads. The sample holds approximately 58,000 distinct CDR3 sequences; around 50% are singletons and the top ten take approximately 13%. V and J are TRBV12-3 or TRBV12-4 and TRBJ2-3; D gene unclear. The sequenced sample was blood. The TCR was taken from a woman younger than 45 with Graves' ophthalmopathy. The CDR3 coding sequence is TGTGCCAGCAGCCAAAAAATCACAGATACGCAGTATTTT. This translates into CASSQKITDTQYF.